This T cell receptor beta chain was observed in a study of blood T cell repertoires in COVID-19. At the level of the study: Sample material is recorded as cDNA or gDNA derived from T cells, B-cell-depleted T cells, or PBMCs.

The sample holds one count of this clone. The CDR3 spans 14 residues. Deletions cut 3 bases from V and 6 bases from J, with 14 bases between. CDR1 and CDR2 from the germline V gene are LNHNV and YYDKDF (reference sequence). TCRdb's table, derived via immunoSEQ multiplex PCR, lists solely in-frame clones and lacks some. Of about 190,000 clones listed, around 84% are singletons. Source material: peripheral blood. The clonotype was recovered from a human donor in a cohort sampled during active COVID-19. The rearrangement uses TRBV15 and TRBJ1-1; D gene unclear. CDR3 loop: CATSRIRQAPEAFF. Here the CDR3 DNA reads TGTGCCACCAGCAGGATACGGCAGGCCCCTGAAGCTTTCTTT.